The source of this TCR beta chain is a study of Ad26.COV2.S vaccination and SARS-CoV-2 variants. Across the whole study: Into the muscle, Ad26.COV2.S was dosed once or twice, 56 days apart.

Clones were read by immunoSEQ multiplex PCR, and TCRdb kept only the in-frame ones, dropping some. The sample contains about 400,000 clones, approximately 90% of which appear only once. Treatment here: approximately 18 received Ad26.COV2.S at low or high dose, single or two shots; about 5 received placebo; per-sample allocation not given. Samples came from day 63 after the first vaccine or placebo injection. V trimming: 1 base; J trimming: 3 bases; junction bases outside the gene matches: 10. This CDR3 has 16 residues. Germline CDR1 reads SGHDT; CDR2 reads YYEEEE. The TCR originated in a person aged 18-65 years who received the Ad26.COV2.S COVID-19 vaccine or a placebo. The gene calls are TRBV5-6 and TRBJ2-7; 7 bases are shared with TRBD2. The material was peripheral blood, obtained in a trial of Ad26.COV2.S vaccine versus placebo. The CDR3 region has the DNA TGTGCCAGCAGCTTGTTCTCTAGCGGAGAATACTACGAGCAGTACTTC. This encodes CASSLFSSGEYYEQYF.